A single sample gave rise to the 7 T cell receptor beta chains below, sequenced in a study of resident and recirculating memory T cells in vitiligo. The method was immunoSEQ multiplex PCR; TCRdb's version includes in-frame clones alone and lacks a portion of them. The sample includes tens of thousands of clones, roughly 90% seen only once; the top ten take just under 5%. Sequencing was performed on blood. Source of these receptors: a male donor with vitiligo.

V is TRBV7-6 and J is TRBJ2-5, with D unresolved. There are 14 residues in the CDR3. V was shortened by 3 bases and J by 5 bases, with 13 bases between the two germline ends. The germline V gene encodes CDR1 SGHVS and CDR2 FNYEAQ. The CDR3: CASSFGLGTETQYF. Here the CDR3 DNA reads TGTGCCAGCAGCTTTGGTCTAGGTACGGAGACCCAGTACTTC.

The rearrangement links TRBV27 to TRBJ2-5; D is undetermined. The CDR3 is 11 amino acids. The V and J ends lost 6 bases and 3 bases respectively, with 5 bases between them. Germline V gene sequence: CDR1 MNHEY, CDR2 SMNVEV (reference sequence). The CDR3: CASRTEETQYF. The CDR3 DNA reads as TGTGCCAGCAGAACAGAAGAGACCCAGTACTTC.

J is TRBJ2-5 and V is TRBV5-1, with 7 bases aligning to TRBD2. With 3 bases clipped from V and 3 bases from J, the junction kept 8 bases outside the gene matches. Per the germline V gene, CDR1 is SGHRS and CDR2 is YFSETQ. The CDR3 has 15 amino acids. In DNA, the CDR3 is TGCGCCAGCAGCTACAAGACTAGCTGGGAAGAGACCCAGTACTTC. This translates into CASSYKTSWEETQYF. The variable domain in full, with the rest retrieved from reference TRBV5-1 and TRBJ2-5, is KAGVTQTPRYLIKTRGQQVTLSCSPISGHRSVSWYQQTPGQGLQFLFEYFSETQRNKGNFPGRFSGRQFSNSRSEMNVSTLELGDSALYLCASSYKTSWEETQYFGPGTRLLVL.

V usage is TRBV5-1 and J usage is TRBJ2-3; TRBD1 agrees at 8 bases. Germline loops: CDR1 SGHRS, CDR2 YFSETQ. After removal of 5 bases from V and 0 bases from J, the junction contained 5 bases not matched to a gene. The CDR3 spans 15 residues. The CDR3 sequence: CASRTGAASTDTQYF. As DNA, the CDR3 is TGCGCCAGCAGGACAGGGGCCGCTAGCACAGATACGCAGTATTTT.

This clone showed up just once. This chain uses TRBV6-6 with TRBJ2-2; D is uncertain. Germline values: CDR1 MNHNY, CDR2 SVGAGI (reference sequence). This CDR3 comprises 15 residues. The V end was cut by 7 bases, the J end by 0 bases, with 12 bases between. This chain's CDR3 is CASTVASSNTGELFF. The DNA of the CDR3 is TGTGCCAGCACCGTGGCCAGTTCGAACACCGGGGAGCTGTTTTTT.

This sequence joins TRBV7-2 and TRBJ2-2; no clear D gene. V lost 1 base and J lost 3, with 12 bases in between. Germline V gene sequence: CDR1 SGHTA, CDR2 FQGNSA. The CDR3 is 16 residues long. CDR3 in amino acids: CASSLDFAVHTGELFF. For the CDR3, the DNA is TGTGCCAGCAGCTTAGACTTCGCCGTCCACACCGGGGAGCTGTTTTTT.

CDR3 nucleotide sequence: TGTGCCAGCAGTTTTGGAGGGGAGGGCTACACTGAAGCTTTCTTT. It is translated as CASSFGGEGYTEAFF. This sequence joins TRBV28 and TRBJ1-1; TRBD1 might be the D (5 bases). This CDR3 is built from 15 residues. V shed 3 bases and J shed 3 bases, with 14 bases lying between them. Germline CDR1 MDHEN, CDR2 SYDVKM.